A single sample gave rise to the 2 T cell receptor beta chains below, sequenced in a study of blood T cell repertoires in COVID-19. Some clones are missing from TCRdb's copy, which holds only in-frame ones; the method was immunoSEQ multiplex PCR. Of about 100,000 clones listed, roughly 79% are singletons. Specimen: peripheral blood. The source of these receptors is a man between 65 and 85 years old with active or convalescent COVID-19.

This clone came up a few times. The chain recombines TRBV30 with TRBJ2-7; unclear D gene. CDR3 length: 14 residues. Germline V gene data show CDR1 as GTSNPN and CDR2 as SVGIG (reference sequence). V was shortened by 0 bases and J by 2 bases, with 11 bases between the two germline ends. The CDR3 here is CAWSVGSGTYEQYF. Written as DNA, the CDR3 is TGTGCCTGGAGTGTGGGTTCAGGAACCTACGAGCAGTACTTC. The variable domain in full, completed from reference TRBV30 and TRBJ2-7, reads SQTIHQWPATLVQPVGSPLSLECTVEGTSNPNLYWYRQAAGRGLQLLFYSVGIGQISSEVPQNLSASRPQDRQFILSSKKLLLSDSGFYLCAWSVGSGTYEQYFGPGTRLTVT.

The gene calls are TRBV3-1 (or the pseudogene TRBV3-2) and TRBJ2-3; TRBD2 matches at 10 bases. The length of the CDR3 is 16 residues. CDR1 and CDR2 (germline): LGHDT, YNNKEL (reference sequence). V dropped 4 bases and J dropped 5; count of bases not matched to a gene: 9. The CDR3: CASSLGAGGLVDTQYF. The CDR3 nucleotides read TGTGCCAGCAGCCTAGGAGCGGGGGGGCTGGTAGATACGCAGTATTTT.